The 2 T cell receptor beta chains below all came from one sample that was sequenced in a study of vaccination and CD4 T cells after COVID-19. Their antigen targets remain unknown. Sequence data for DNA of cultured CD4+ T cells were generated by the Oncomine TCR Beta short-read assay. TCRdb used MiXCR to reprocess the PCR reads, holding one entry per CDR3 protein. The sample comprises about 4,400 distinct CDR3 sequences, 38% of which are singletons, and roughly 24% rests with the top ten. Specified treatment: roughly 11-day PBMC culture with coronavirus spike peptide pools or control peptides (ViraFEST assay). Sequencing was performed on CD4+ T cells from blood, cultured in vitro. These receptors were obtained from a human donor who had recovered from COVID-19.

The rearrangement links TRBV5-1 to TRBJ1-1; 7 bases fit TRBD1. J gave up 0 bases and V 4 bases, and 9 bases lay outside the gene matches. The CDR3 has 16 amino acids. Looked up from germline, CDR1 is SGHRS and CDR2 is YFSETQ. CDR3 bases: TGCGCCAGCAGCAGGGGACAGCACTCCATGAACACTGAAGCTTTCTTT. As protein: CASSRGQHSMNTEAFF.

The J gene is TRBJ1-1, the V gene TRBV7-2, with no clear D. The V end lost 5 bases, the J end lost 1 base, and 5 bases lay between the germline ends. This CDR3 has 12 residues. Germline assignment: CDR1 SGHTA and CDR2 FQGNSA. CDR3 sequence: CASSMKNTEAFF. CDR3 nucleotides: TGTGCCAGCAGCATGAAGAACACTGAAGCTTTCTTT.